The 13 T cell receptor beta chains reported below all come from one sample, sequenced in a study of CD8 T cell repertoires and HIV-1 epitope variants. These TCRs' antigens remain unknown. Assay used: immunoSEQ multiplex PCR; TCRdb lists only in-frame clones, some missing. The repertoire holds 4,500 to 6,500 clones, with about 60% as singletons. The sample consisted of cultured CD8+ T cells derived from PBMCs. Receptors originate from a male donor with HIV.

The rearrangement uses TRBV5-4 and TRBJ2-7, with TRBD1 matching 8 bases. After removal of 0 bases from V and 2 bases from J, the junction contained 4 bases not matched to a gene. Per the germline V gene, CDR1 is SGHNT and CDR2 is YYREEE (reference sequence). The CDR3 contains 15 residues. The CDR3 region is CASSLETGATYEQYF. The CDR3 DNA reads TGTGCCAGCAGCTTGGAGACAGGGGCAACCTACGAGCAGTACTTC.

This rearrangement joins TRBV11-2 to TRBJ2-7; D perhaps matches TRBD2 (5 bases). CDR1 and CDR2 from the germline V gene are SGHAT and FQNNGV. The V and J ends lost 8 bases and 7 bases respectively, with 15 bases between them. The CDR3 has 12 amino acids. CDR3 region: CASGERGREQYF. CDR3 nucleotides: TGTGCCAGCGGGGAACGGGGTCGAGAGCAGTACTTC.

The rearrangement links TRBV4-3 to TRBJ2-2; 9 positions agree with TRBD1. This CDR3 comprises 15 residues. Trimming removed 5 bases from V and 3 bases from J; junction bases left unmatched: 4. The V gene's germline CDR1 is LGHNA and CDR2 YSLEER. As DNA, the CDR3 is TGCGCCAGCAGCTCCGGGACAGGGCACACCGGGGAGCTGTTTTTT. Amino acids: CASSSGTGHTGELFF.

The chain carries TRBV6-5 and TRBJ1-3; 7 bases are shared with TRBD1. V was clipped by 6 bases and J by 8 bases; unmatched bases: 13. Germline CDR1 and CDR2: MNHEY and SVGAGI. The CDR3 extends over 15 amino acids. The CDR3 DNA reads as TGTGCCAGCAGCGGGTCGTCAGGGGGTACCGACACCATATATTTT. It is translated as CASSGSSGGTDTIYF.

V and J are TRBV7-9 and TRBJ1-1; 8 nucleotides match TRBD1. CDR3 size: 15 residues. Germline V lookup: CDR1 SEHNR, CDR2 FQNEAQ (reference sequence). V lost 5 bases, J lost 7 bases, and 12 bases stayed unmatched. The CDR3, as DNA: TGTGCCAGCAGCGATTGGTACAGGGGGAACTATGAAGCTTTCTTT. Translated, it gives CASSDWYRGNYEAFF.

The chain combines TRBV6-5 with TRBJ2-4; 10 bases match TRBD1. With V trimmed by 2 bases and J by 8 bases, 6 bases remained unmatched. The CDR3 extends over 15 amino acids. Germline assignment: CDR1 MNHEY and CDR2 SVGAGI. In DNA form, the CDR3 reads TGTGCCAGCAGTTACACTTCTGGGACAGGGGACATTCAGTACTTC. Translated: CASSYTSGTGDIQYF.

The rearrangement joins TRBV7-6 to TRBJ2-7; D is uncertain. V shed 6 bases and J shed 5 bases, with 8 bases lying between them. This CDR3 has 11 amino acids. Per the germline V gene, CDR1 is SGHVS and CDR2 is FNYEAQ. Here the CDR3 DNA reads TGTGCCAGCAGAAGGTTGCACGAGCAGTACTTC. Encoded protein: CASRRLHEQYF.

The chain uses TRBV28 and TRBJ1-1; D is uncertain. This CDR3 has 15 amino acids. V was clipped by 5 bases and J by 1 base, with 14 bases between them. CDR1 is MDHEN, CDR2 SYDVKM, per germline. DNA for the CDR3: TGTGCCAGCAGTATGACTGGGCGTCGGAACACTGAAGCTTTCTTT. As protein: CASSMTGRRNTEAFF.

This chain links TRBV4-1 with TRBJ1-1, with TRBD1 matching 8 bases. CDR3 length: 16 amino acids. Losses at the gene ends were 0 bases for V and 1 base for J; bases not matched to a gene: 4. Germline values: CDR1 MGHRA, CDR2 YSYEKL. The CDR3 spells CASSQDWQGANTEAFF. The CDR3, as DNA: TGCGCCAGCAGCCAAGATTGGCAGGGGGCGAACACTGAAGCTTTCTTT.

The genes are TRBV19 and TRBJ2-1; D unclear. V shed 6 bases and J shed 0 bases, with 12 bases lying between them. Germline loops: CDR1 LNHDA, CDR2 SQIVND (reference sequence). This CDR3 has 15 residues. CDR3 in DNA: TGTGCCAGTAGAGAAGGAAGGAGCTCCTACAATGAGCAGTTCTTC. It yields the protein CASREGRSSYNEQFF.

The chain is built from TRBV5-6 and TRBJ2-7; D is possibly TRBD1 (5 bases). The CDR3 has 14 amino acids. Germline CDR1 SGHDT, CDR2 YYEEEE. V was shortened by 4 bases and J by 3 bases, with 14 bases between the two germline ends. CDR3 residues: CASSPPDTNYEQYF. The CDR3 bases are TGTGCCAGCAGCCCGCCGGACACCAACTACGAGCAGTACTTC. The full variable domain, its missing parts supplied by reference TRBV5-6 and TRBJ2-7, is DAGVTQSPTHLIKTRGQQVTLRCSPKSGHDTVSWYQQALGQGPQFIFQYYEEEERQRGNFPDRFSGHQFPNYSSELNVNALLLGDSALYLCASSPPDTNYEQYFGPGTRLTVT.

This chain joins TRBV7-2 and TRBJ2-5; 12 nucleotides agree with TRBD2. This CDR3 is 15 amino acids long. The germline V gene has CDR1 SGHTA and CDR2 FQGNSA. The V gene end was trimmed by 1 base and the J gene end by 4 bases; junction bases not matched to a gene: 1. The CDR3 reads CASSLGGLAGETQYF. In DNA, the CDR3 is TGTGCCAGCAGCTTAGGGGGACTAGCGGGAGAGACCCAGTACTTC.

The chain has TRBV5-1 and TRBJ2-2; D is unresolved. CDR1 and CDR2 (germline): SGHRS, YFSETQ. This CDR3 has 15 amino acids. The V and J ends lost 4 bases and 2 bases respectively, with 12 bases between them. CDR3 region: CASSIFHLNTGELFF. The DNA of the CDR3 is TGCGCCAGCAGCATCTTTCACCTTAACACCGGGGAGCTGTTTTTT.